Listed here are 26 T cell receptor beta chains from one sample, sequenced in a study of cytomegalovirus exposure and HLA in healthy donors. Data came from immunoSEQ multiplex PCR; TCRdb stores just in-frame clones and leaves some out. This sample yields roughly 250,000 clones, of which just under 90% are seen a single time; 2.6% belongs to the top ten. The sample was PBMCs. The source of these receptors is a man younger than 35 in good health and CMV-seronegative.

The CDR3 region is CASSVVGGGHHEQYF. The CDR3 DNA is TGTGCCAGCAGCGTAGTGGGGGGAGGGCACCACGAGCAGTACTTC. This chain connects TRBV9 to TRBJ2-7, with 7 bases that match TRBD2. With 0 bases clipped from V and 5 bases from J, the junction kept 8 bases outside the gene matches. The CDR3 totals 15 residues. The V gene's germline CDR1 is SGDLS and CDR2 YYNGEE.

The chain carries TRBV27 and TRBJ2-7, with 7 positions matching TRBD2. CDR1 is MNHEY and CDR2 is SMNVEV in the germline V gene (reference sequence). The CDR3 sequence is 15 residues long. V shed 1 base and J 5 bases; nucleotides not matched to a gene: 8. CDR3 sequence (DNA): TGTGCCAGCAGTTTATGGGAGGGTCGGACGCACGAGCAGTACTTC. Translated: CASSLWEGRTHEQYF.

V usage is TRBV6-4 and J usage is TRBJ1-5; maybe TRBD1 (5 bases). Trimming cost V 6 bases and J 1 base, with 16 bases left between them. The CDR3 has 16 amino acids. The germline CDR1 and CDR2 sequences are MRHNA and SNTAGT. The CDR3 bases are TGTGCCAGCAGGGAAACTCAGGGCCTCAGCAATCAGCCCCAGCATTTT. Protein product: CASRETQGLSNQPQHF.

CDR3 sequence reads: CASSGDRALFYGYTF. In nucleotides, the CDR3 is TGTGCCAGTAGTGGGGACAGGGCCCTATTCTATGGCTACACCTTC. V is TRBV19 and J is TRBJ1-2; the match to TRBD1 covers 9 bases. CDR1 is LNHDA and CDR2 is SQIVND in the germline V gene (reference sequence). The length of the CDR3 is 15 residues. J lost 4 bases, V lost 5 bases, and 8 bases had no gene match.

The chain has TRBV12-2 and TRBJ2-7; TRBD1, the table's D call, was not compared with the DNA. TRBV12-2 is a listed pseudogene. The CDR3 totals 15 residues. This CDR3 is CASRMSDRDRNEQYF. CDR3 nucleotides: TGTGCAAGTCGCATGTCGGACAGGGATCGCAACGAGCAGTACTTC.

This chain joins TRBV30 and TRBJ2-3; D possibly corresponds to TRBD2 (7 bases). Trimming removed 2 bases from V and 5 bases from J, with 14 bases in between. The CDR3 spans 14 residues. Germline CDR1 and CDR2: GTSNPN and SVGIG (reference sequence). In DNA form, the CDR3 reads TGTGCCTGGAGTCCAAGAGGGGGGGGAGATACGCAGTATTTT. Encoded protein: CAWSPRGGGDTQYF. Full variable domain (rest looked up from reference TRBV30 and TRBJ2-3): SQTIHQWPATLVQPVGSPLSLECTVEGTSNPNLYWYRQAAGRGLQLLFYSVGIGQISSEVPQNLSASRPQDRQFILSSKKLLLSDSGFYLCAWSPRGGGDTQYFGPGTRLTVL.

The chain joins TRBV30 to TRBJ1-2, with unresolved D. CDR1 is GTSNPN, CDR2 SVGIG, per germline (reference sequence). V lost 6 bases, J lost 14 bases, and 10 bases lay in between. The CDR3 has 8 amino acids. CDR3 sequence: CACSFGTF. In DNA, the CDR3 is TGTGCCTGCTCGTTCGGGACCTTC.

The chain has TRBV7-2 and TRBJ2-3; TRBD2 matches at 12 bases. V shed 4 bases and J 0 bases; nucleotides not matched to a gene: 2. CDR1 is SGHTA, CDR2 FQGNSA, per germline. This CDR3 comprises 16 residues. Written as DNA, the CDR3 is TGTGCCAGCAGCTCTGGACTAGCGGGAAGCACAGATACGCAGTATTTT. It translates to CASSSGLAGSTDTQYF.

CDR3 protein: CASSYRGGYNEQFF. CDR3 nucleotides: TGCGCCAGCAGTTACAGGGGTGGCTACAATGAGCAGTTCTTC. The genes are TRBV5-1 and TRBJ2-1, with TRBD1 matching over 7 bases. Germline loops: CDR1 SGHRS, CDR2 YFSETQ. CDR3 length: 14 residues. Trimming cost V 5 bases and J 3 bases; bases outside gene matches: 5. The whole variable domain, filled in from reference TRBV5-1 and TRBJ2-1, reads KAGVTQTPRYLIKTRGQQVTLSCSPISGHRSVSWYQQTPGQGLQFLFEYFSETQRNKGNFPGRFSGRQFSNSRSEMNVSTLELGDSALYLCASSYRGGYNEQFFGPGTRLTVL.

The J gene is TRBJ2-7, the V gene TRBV5-4, with 9 bases lining up with TRBD1. Germline assignment: CDR1 SGHNT and CDR2 YYREEE (reference sequence). The CDR3 totals 15 residues. V lost 0 bases, J lost 2 bases, and 3 bases stayed unmatched. CDR3 nucleotide sequence: TGTGCCAGCAGCTTGGGACAGGGGGAAGCCTACGAGCAGTACTTC. It codes for CASSLGQGEAYEQYF.

V and J are TRBV10-3 and TRBJ2-7; 10 positions agree with TRBD2. Trimming took 7 bases from V and 3 from J; bases not matched to a gene: 3. This CDR3 is built from 13 residues. Germline V CDR1 and CDR2: ENHRY, SYGVKD. As DNA, the CDR3 is TGTGCCATCAAGCGGGAGGGGAGCTACGAGCAGTACTTC. Its protein product is CAIKREGSYEQYF.

The chain carries TRBV6-1 and TRBJ1-2; 8 bases line up with TRBD1. V shed 6 bases and J 5 bases; nucleotides not matched to a gene: 2. The germline V gene has CDR1 MNHNS and CDR2 SASEGT. The CDR3 runs to 12 residues. Written as DNA, the CDR3 is TGTGCCAGCAGATGGACAGGGTATGGCTACACCTTC. Its protein is CASRWTGYGYTF.

This sequence joins TRBV6-6 and TRBJ2-7; 9 nucleotides line up with TRBD1. Germline lookup yields CDR1 MNHNY and CDR2 SVGAGI (reference sequence). Trimming cost V 4 bases and J 6 bases; bases outside gene matches: 7. The CDR3 has 14 amino acids. CDR3 amino acids: CASSLWDREGEQYF. DNA for the CDR3: TGTGCCAGCAGTTTGTGGGACAGGGAAGGCGAGCAGTACTTC.

This chain links TRBV7-9 with TRBJ2-7; 10 bases agree with TRBD2. Germline CDR1 SEHNR, CDR2 FQNEAQ (reference sequence). Germline trimming cut 6 bases from V and 7 bases from J; bases unmatched to any gene: 12. The CDR3 sequence is 15 residues long. The CDR3 region is CASSPGAGGSREQYF. DNA of the CDR3: TGTGCCAGCAGTCCCGGAGCGGGGGGGTCCCGGGAGCAGTACTTC.

The chain carries TRBV7-9 and TRBJ1-5; TRBD1 might be the D (6 bases). Trimming took off 1 base at V and 5 bases at J, with 12 bases between the two ends. This CDR3 region has 15 residues. The germline CDR1 and CDR2 sequences are SEHNR and FQNEAQ (reference sequence). CDR3 coding DNA: TGTGCCAGCAGCTTAGTGGCAGGGGCTGATCAGCCCCAGCATTTT. It is translated as CASSLVAGADQPQHF.

This clone was seen a few times. V usage is TRBV7-8 and J usage is TRBJ1-3; D is undetermined. Per the germline V gene, CDR1 is SGHVS and CDR2 is FQNEAQ. The CDR3 runs to 16 residues. Trimming stripped 0 bases from V and 0 bases from J, with 9 bases between. The chain's CDR3 is CASSLAGGISGNTIYF. The CDR3 DNA reads as TGTGCCAGCAGCTTAGCAGGAGGGATCTCTGGAAACACCATATATTTT.

The V call is TRBV7-2, the J call TRBJ1-4; 9 bases are a match to TRBD1. The CDR3 runs 13 residues. The V gene end was trimmed by 8 bases and the J gene end by 7 bases; junction bases not matched to a gene: 5. The V gene's germline CDR1 is SGHTA and CDR2 FQGNSA. CDR3 sequence reads: CASAGTGSEKLFF. The CDR3 nucleotides are TGTGCCAGCGCCGGGACAGGGAGTGAAAAACTGTTTTTT.

The chain uses TRBV6-1 and TRBJ1-5, with TRBD1 matching over 7 bases. The CDR3 has 14 residues. The J segment lost 6 bases and the V segment lost 7 bases, leaving 9 bases of the junction unmatched. Germline values: CDR1 MNHNS, CDR2 SASEGT. The CDR3 DNA is TGTGCCAGCAAAATGACAGGGTTGGTTCAGCCCCAGCATTTT. Translated, it gives CASKMTGLVQPQHF.

This clone has more than one count but fewer than ten. The V and J genes are TRBV7-3 and TRBJ2-7; D is ambiguous. The ends were cut back, 5 bases at V and 3 bases at J, with 17 bases in the middle. The CDR3 loop spans 15 amino acids. Germline-derived CDR1 and CDR2 are SGHTA and FQGTGA. CDR3: CASSQTSGLGYEQYF. CDR3 sequence (DNA): TGTGCCAGCAGCCAAACATCCGGGTTGGGCTACGAGCAGTACTTC. Based on the CDR3 plus reference TRBV7-3 and TRBJ2-7, the full variable domain is GAGVSQTPSNKVTEKGKYVELRCDPISGHTALYWYRQSLGQGPEFLIYFQGTGAADDSGLPNDRFFAVRPEGSVSTLKIQRTERGDSAVYLCASSQTSGLGYEQYFGPGTRLTVT.

Written as DNA, the CDR3 is TGCGCCAGCAGACAGGGGGCCACCTACGAGCAGTACTTC. It translates to CASRQGATYEQYF. The chain recombines TRBV10-2 with TRBJ2-7; TRBD1 agrees at 9 bases. The V gene end was trimmed by 6 bases and the J gene end by 2 bases; junction bases not matched to a gene: 2. The CDR3 loop spans 13 amino acids. Germline lookup yields CDR1 WSHSY and CDR2 SAAADI.

This chain connects TRBV28 to TRBJ1-5; D uncertain. The CDR3 is 14 amino acids. Germline V gives CDR1 MDHEN, CDR2 SYDVKM. Trimming removed 6 bases at V and 0 bases at J, with 9 bases between. The CDR3 is CASREVGSNQPQHF. The DNA of the CDR3 is TGTGCCAGCAGGGAGGTGGGTAGCAATCAGCCCCAGCATTTT.

The rearrangement joins TRBV4-1 to TRBJ1-4; D may be TRBD1 (6 bases). V lost 2 bases and J 5 bases, leaving 12 bases between the germline ends. This CDR3 contains 15 residues. Looked up from germline, CDR1 is MGHRA and CDR2 is YSYEKL. The CDR3 sequence is CASSQRGAVNEKLFF. The CDR3 DNA reads as TGCGCCAGCAGCCAACGGGGGGCAGTAAATGAAAAACTGTTTTTT.

V is TRBV7-8 and J is TRBJ1-5; D may be TRBD1 (5 bases). This CDR3 has 15 residues. Per germline, CDR1 SGHVS and CDR2 FQNEAQ. Deletions cut 2 bases from V and 5 bases from J, with 13 bases between. This CDR3 reads CASSLKRVGDQPQHF. The CDR3 DNA follows: TGTGCCAGCAGCTTAAAGAGAGTAGGGGATCAGCCCCAGCATTTT.

The CDR3 is CASSLPDRPYEQYF. The CDR3 coding sequence is TGTGCCAGCAGCTTACCAGACAGGCCCTACGAGCAGTACTTC. This chain connects TRBV7-9 to TRBJ2-7; D is possibly TRBD1 (6 bases). CDR1 SEHNR and CDR2 FQNEAQ come from the germline V gene (reference sequence). The V end lost 2 bases, the J end lost 2 bases, and 10 bases lay between the germline ends. CDR3 size: 14 residues. The full variable domain, its missing parts supplied by reference TRBV7-9 and TRBJ2-7, is DTGVSQNPRHKITKRGQNVTFRCDPISEHNRLYWYRQTLGQGPEFLTYFQNEAQLEKSRLLSDRFSAERPKGSFSTLEIQRTEQGDSAMYLCASSLPDRPYEQYFGPGTRLTVT.

The chain joins TRBV6-5 to TRBJ2-1, with 9 bases matching TRBD2. The CDR3 is 15 residues long. V was pared by 1 base and J by 10 bases, with 8 bases of the junction left unmatched. Germline lookup yields CDR1 MNHEY and CDR2 SVGAGI. CDR3 nucleotide sequence: TGTGCCAGCAGTTACTGGGCTAGCGGGAAGGGCGAGCAGTTCTTC. This sequence encodes CASSYWASGKGEQFF.

The CDR3 sequence is CASSLGPLRDSDTQYF. For the CDR3, the DNA is TGTGCCAGCAGCTTAGGCCCACTCCGGGACTCAGATACGCAGTATTTT. V is TRBV7-9 and J is TRBJ2-3, with D possibly being TRBD2 (6 bases). This CDR3 has 16 residues. Germline V gene lookup returns CDR1 SEHNR and CDR2 FQNEAQ (reference sequence). V lost 1 base and J lost 4, with 15 bases in between.